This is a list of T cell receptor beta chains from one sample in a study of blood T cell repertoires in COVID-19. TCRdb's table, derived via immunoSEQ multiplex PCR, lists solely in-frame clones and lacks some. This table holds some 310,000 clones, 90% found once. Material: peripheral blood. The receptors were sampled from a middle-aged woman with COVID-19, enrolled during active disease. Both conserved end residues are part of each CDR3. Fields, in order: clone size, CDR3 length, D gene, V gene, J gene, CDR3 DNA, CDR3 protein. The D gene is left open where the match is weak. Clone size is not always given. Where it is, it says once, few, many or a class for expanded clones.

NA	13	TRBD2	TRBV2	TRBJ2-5	TGTGCCAGCAGTGACGTAGCGGGAGAGACCCAGTACTTC	CASSDVAGETQYF
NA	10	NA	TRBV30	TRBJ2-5	TGTGCCTTCAGGGTTGTGACCCAGTACTTC	CAFRVVTQYF
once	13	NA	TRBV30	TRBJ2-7	TGTGCCTGGAGCTATACGTCCTCCTACGAGCAGTACTTC	CAWSYTSSYEQYF
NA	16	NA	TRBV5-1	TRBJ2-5	TGCGCCAGCAGCTGGGACTCCCGGGCGCACCAAGAGACCCAGTACTTC	CASSWDSRAHQETQYF
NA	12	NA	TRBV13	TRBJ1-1	TGTGCCAGCAGCTTGAGAAGCCGGGAAGCTTTCTTT	CASSLRSREAFF
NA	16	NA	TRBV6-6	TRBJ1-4	TGTGCCAGCAGTTACTGGCCGGGGGGCCCCTATGAAAAACTGTTTTTT	CASSYWPGGPYEKLFF
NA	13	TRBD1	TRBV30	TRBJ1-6	TGTGCCTGGAGCAGACAGGGTACTTCACCCCTCCACTTT	CAWSRQGTSPLHF
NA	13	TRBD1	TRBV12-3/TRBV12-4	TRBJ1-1	TGTGCCAGCAGGAGGGACAGGGACACTGAAGCTTTCTTT	CASRRDRDTEAFF
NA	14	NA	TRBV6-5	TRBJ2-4	TGTGCCAGCAGTTACCGGGGGGCCGGGGACATTCAGTACTTC	CASSYRGAGDIQYF
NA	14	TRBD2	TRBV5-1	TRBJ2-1	TGCGCCAGCAGCCCCACTAGCGGGTACAATGAGCAGTTCTTC	CASSPTSGYNEQFF
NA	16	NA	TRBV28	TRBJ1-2	TGTGCCAGCAGTCTACTTTCCGGGACAAGACACTATGGCTACACCTTC	CASSLLSGTRHYGYTF
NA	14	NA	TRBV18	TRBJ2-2	TGTGCCAGCTCACCTGCCAGGAACACCGGGGAGCTGTTTTTT	CASSPARNTGELFF
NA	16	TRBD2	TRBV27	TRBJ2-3	TGTGCCAGCAGTTTATCGTCGGCGGGAGTGGGGGATACGCAGTATTTT	CASSLSSAGVGDTQYF
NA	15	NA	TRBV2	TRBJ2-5	TGTGCCAGCAGGCCCCGATCGCGGGACCAAGAGACCCAGTACTTC	CASRPRSRDQETQYF
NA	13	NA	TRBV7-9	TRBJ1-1	TGTGCCAGCAGCCTGACAGAACACACTGAAGCTTTCTTT	CASSLTEHTEAFF
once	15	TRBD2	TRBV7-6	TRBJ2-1	TGTGCCAGCAGCAGCGGGACTCCGCCCTTCAATGAGCAGTTCTTC	CASSSGTPPFNEQFF
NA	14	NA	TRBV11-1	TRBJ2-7	TGTGCCAGCAGCTTCGACAGGTTCTCCTACGAGCAGTACTTC	CASSFDRFSYEQYF